The rows below give T cell receptor beta chains drawn from one sample of a study of cytomegalovirus exposure and HLA in healthy donors. Produced via immunoSEQ multiplex PCR; TCRdb's table is partial and in-frame only. The sample includes more than 110,000 clones. Sequenced material: PBMCs. These receptors all come from a man aged 35 to 55 in good health and CMV-seronegative. Both conserved end residues are trimmed from each CDR3.

CDR3aa,v_gene
ASSGEGQPGDEQY,TRBV9
ASTRGLGGTQY,TRBV6-5
ASSLWAGGPDTQY,TRBV27
ASSLDARSYGYT,TRBV7-8
ASSLYRAVVIPEAF,TRBV28
ASRGITGGEKLF,TRBV27
AIKAQRGWETQY,TRBV10-3
ASSPGQGGDGYT,TRBV5-1
ASSLLAGVYEQY,TRBV18
ASSIDLAGASDGYT,TRBV19
ASAREQGGTEAF,TRBV5-1
SVGTGSGYEQY,TRBV29-1
ASTGAGTYGYT,TRBV28
ASSIKAGWNTEAF,TRBV19
TSSQVLAGKRSDTQY,TRBV1
SVEDRNQVYGYT,TRBV29-1
ARSLNWDRGLDEAF,TRBV5-3
ASSVGLAGGLNTDTQY,TRBV9
ASKGGVGFAAF,TRBV2
ASSPGLAQAGQLYEKLF,TRBV9
ASREGRANTEAF,TRBV6-5
ASSLASVTGDEQY,TRBV5-1
ASSHLRTAGQKAF,TRBV5-6
ASRYSSVQETQY,TRBV6-1
SANRDNEQF,TRBV20-1
ASSDYQETQY,TRBV25-1
ASSSGTDRGYQPQH,TRBV11-2
ASSQDGTGGSYEQY,TRBV4-2
ASSQVQGARGDTQY,TRBV4-3
ASSSGQDPYNEQF,TRBV7-3
ASSQDDRAQY,TRBV4-1
ASSYSGDEQY,TRBV6-5
ASSLAPGLAGAYNEQF,TRBV5-1
AGGTGGFGNTIY,TRBV6-6
ASSDAGPFYEQY,TRBV10-2